The 20 T cell receptor beta chains in this list originate from one sample, sequenced in a study of T cells after somatic rescue of genetic block. TCRdb's table, derived via immunoSEQ multiplex PCR, lists solely in-frame clones and lacks some. The table includes 55,000 or so clones, 90% to 97% detected once. Sequencing was performed on peripheral blood mononuclear cells (PBMCs). The receptor source for this set is a child less than two years old.

The chain couples TRBV6-1 to TRBJ2-5; 8 nucleotides align to TRBD1. This CDR3 spans 13 amino acids. The V gene end was trimmed by 6 bases and the J gene end by 2 bases; junction bases not matched to a gene: 2. The germline CDR1 and CDR2 sequences are MNHNS and SASEGT. The CDR3 protein is CASSQGAQETQYF. The CDR3 DNA sequence: TGTGCCAGCAGCCAGGGGGCGCAAGAGACCCAGTACTTC.

This clone showed up just once. V is TRBV6-5 and J is TRBJ2-7; 7 positions agree with TRBD1. V lost 2 bases and J lost 3; bases outside the gene matches: 4. Germline lookup yields CDR1 MNHEY and CDR2 SVGAGI. The CDR3 is 14 residues long. The CDR3, as DNA: TGTGCCAGCAGTTACCTGGCAGGGGGCTACGAGCAGTACTTC. Its protein product is CASSYLAGGYEQYF.

The J gene is TRBJ1-2, the V gene TRBV6-5; no clear D. V was cut by 0 bases and J by 8 bases, with 13 bases left in between. The V gene's germline CDR1 is MNHEY and CDR2 SVGAGI. This CDR3 has 14 residues. The CDR3, as DNA: TGTGCCAGCAGTTACTCACACCAAGGGCAGGGCTACACCTTC. This gives the protein CASSYSHQGQGYTF.

This clone was seen only once. V gene TRBV5-6 combines with J gene TRBJ1-1; no definite D call. Germline V gene sequence: CDR1 SGHDT, CDR2 YYEEEE. This CDR3 comprises 15 residues. V was trimmed by 0 bases and J by 1 base, leaving 10 bases between them. This chain's CDR3 is CASSLARTANTEAFF. CDR3 nucleotide sequence: TGTGCCAGCAGCTTGGCAAGGACCGCGAACACTGAAGCTTTCTTT.

This chain joins TRBV4-1 and TRBJ2-7, with D possibly being TRBD2 (6 bases). V was trimmed by 4 bases and J by 6 bases, leaving 19 bases between them. The CDR3 length is 15 residues. The V gene's germline CDR1 is MGHRA and CDR2 YSYEKL. CDR3 protein: CASSRRDWERVEQYF. The DNA of the CDR3 is TGCGCCAGCAGCCGCCGGGACTGGGAACGTGTCGAGCAGTACTTC.

Details on this clone: The identical CDR3 is also encoded by other nucleotide sequences in the sample. The chain employs TRBV29-1 and TRBJ1-5; D gene ambiguous. Germline-derived CDR1 and CDR2 are SQVTM and ANQGSEA. Trimming removed 6 bases from V and 1 base from J, with 7 bases in between. This CDR3 has 12 residues. CDR3 protein: CSVGDSNQPQHF. Written as DNA, the CDR3 is TGCAGCGTCGGTGACAGCAATCAGCCCCAGCATTTT.

The CDR3 DNA reads as TGTGCCAGCAGTGAGACCCGTTCCTATAATTCACCCCTCCACTTT. Its protein is CASSETRSYNSPLHF. The chain recombines TRBV2 with TRBJ1-6; D gene uncertain. Germline lookup yields CDR1 SNHLY and CDR2 FYNNEI. Trimming took 3 bases from V and 1 from J, leaving 7 bases between them. The CDR3 runs to 15 residues.

The chain links TRBV30 to TRBJ1-5; 7 bases are a match to TRBD1. The CDR3 extends over 14 amino acids. Trimming at V came to 3 bases and at J to 3 bases, leaving 5 bases not matched to a gene. CDR1 is GTSNPN, CDR2 SVGIG, per germline (reference sequence). The CDR3, as DNA: TGTGCCTGGAGGGAGGGGGCAGTCAATCAGCCCCAGCATTTT. Its protein is CAWREGAVNQPQHF.

The rearrangement uses TRBV10-3 and TRBJ1-2, with unresolved D. The CDR3 length is 12 residues. Germline V gives CDR1 ENHRY, CDR2 SYGVKD. V dropped 5 bases and J dropped 8 bases, with 12 bases sitting between them. The chain's CDR3 is CAISPGSSGYTF. In nucleotides, the CDR3 is TGTGCCATCAGTCCCGGGTCTTCCGGCTACACCTTC.

V is TRBV5-1 and J is TRBJ1-4; perhaps TRBD1 as D (6 bases). The CDR3 is 14 residues long. V lost 2 bases and J lost 8, with 13 bases in between. CDR1 is SGHRS and CDR2 is YFSETQ in the germline V gene. The CDR3 DNA sequence: TGCGCCAGCAGCTTAATCGGACAGCAGGAAAAACTGTTTTTT. It translates to CASSLIGQQEKLFF. Using reference TRBV5-1 and TRBJ1-4 for the parts outside the CDR3, the full variable domain is KAGVTQTPRYLIKTRGQQVTLSCSPISGHRSVSWYQQTPGQGLQFLFEYFSETQRNKGNFPGRFSGRQFSNSRSEMNVSTLELGDSALYLCASSLIGQQEKLFFGSGTQLSVL.

The rearrangement links TRBV28 to TRBJ2-3; D is ambiguous. Germline V gene lookup returns CDR1 MDHEN and CDR2 SYDVKM. The CDR3 is 11 amino acids. V lost 3 bases, J lost 6 bases, and 4 bases lay in between. The CDR3 nucleotides are TGTGCCAGCAGTTTTACCGATACGCAGTATTTT. Translated: CASSFTDTQYF.

The chain employs TRBV5-1 and TRBJ1-3; D ambiguous. V lost 2 bases to trimming and J lost 0 bases, with 9 bases between them. CDR3 length: 15 residues. Looked up from germline, CDR1 is SGHRS and CDR2 is YFSETQ. The CDR3 sequence is CASSLGPISGNTIYF. For the CDR3, the DNA is TGCGCCAGCAGCTTAGGACCGATCTCTGGAAACACCATATATTTT.

The CDR3 spells CASSQSGNTEAFF. CDR3 nucleotides: TGCGCCAGCAGTCAATCAGGGAACACTGAAGCTTTCTTT. J is TRBJ1-1 and V is TRBV23-1; no definite D call. TRBV23-1 is placed among ORFs of uncertain function. The CDR3 extends over 13 amino acids. Deletions cut 0 bases from V and 1 base from J, with 3 bases between.

The chain joins TRBV7-9 to TRBJ2-1, with 11 bases fitting TRBD2. With V trimmed by 1 base and J by 7 bases, 9 bases remained unmatched. The CDR3 runs 17 residues. Germline assignment: CDR1 SEHNR and CDR2 FQNEAQ (reference sequence). Here the CDR3 reads CASSLGVAGGPDNEQFF. Here the CDR3 DNA reads TGTGCCAGCAGCTTAGGAGTAGCGGGAGGGCCCGATAATGAGCAGTTCTTC.

The chain carries TRBV19 and TRBJ2-3; perhaps TRBD2 as D (6 bases). V was cut by 3 bases and J by 4 bases, with 11 bases left in between. The germline V gene encodes CDR1 LNHDA and CDR2 SQIVND (reference sequence). This CDR3 has 14 residues. The CDR3 DNA reads as TGTGCCAGTAGTATTCGGGAGAGAGCAGATACGCAGTATTTT. It codes for CASSIRERADTQYF.

V usage is TRBV11-2 and J usage is TRBJ2-1; D uncertain. CDR1 SGHAT and CDR2 FQNNGV come from the germline V gene. The V end lost 1 base, the J end lost 4 bases, and 5 bases lay between the germline ends. The CDR3 is 13 residues long. The CDR3 region has the DNA TGTGCCAGCAGCTTAGTCAGGTACAATGAGCAGTTCTTC. As protein: CASSLVRYNEQFF.

The rearrangement joins TRBV2 to TRBJ2-1; 8 nucleotides agree with TRBD2. The CDR3 sequence is 14 residues long. Germline trimming cut 5 bases from V and 8 bases from J; bases unmatched to any gene: 8. In germline, CDR1 is SNHLY, CDR2 FYNNEI. The CDR3 DNA is TGTGCCAGCAGTCGTGGTAGCGGGAACTATGAGCAGTTCTTC. Protein sequence: CASSRGSGNYEQFF.

The chain combines TRBV6-1 with TRBJ2-7, with a weak D call TRBD2 (6 bases). V was clipped by 6 bases and J by 0 bases, with 6 bases between them. CDR3 size: 12 residues. Germline CDR1 and CDR2: MNHNS and SASEGT. This chain's CDR3 is CASSGSSYEQYF. DNA for the CDR3: TGTGCCAGCAGCGGGAGCTCCTACGAGCAGTACTTC.

The chain joins TRBV7-3 to TRBJ2-1, with D possibly TRBD2 on 5 matching bases. CDR1 and CDR2 from the germline V gene are SGHTA and FQGTGA. CDR3 length equals 15 residues. V shed 3 bases and J shed 0 bases, with 9 bases lying between them. The CDR3 DNA sequence: TGTGCCAGCAGCTTTCAGCGGAGCTCCTACAATGAGCAGTTCTTC. Amino acids: CASSFQRSSYNEQFF.

The CDR3 spells CASSLGTGGNEQFF. The CDR3 DNA reads as TGTGCCAGCAGCTTAGGGACAGGGGGCAATGAGCAGTTCTTC. The gene calls are TRBV7-2 and TRBJ2-1, with 10 positions matching TRBD1. Germline CDR1 reads SGHTA; CDR2 reads FQGNSA. V was pared by 1 base and J by 6 bases, with 0 bases of the junction left unmatched. The CDR3 spans 14 residues.